The rows below give T cell receptor beta chains drawn from one sample of a study of beta chain features in type 1 diabetes. Data came from immunoSEQ multiplex PCR; TCRdb stores just in-frame clones and leaves some out. The sample gives about 180,000 clones, about 12% of which show up once; 0.62% is in the top ten. Source material: central memory CD4+ T cells from blood. The receptors come from a woman aged 18 to 35 in good health. CDR3s include the opening cysteine and the closing phenylalanine or tryptophan. The order of the fields is J gene, V gene, D gene, clone size, CDR3 DNA, CDR3 protein. A D gene is named only where the DNA matches it firmly. Rows may omit the clone size; those that give it use once, few, many or a size class.

J: TRBJ2-7
V: TRBV5-1
D: TRBD1
size: .
DNA: TGCGCCAGCAGCCACGGACAGGGTAACGAGCAGTACTTC
CDR3: CASSHGQGNEQYF

J: TRBJ1-3
V: TRBV28
D: TRBD1
size: .
DNA: TGTGCCAGCACATCCGGAGACAGGGCTGGAAACACCATATATTTT
CDR3: CASTSGDRAGNTIYF

J: TRBJ1-1
V: TRBV14
D: .
size: .
DNA: TGTGCCAGCGACAGGCTGAACACTGAAGCTTTCTTT
CDR3: CASDRLNTEAFF

J: TRBJ2-6
V: TRBV30
D: .
size: few
DNA: TGTGCCTGGAGTGGGCAGGGTATATCTGGGGCCAACGTCCTGACTTTC
CDR3: CAWSGQGISGANVLTF

J: TRBJ1-1
V: TRBV29-1
D: TRBD1
size: .
DNA: TGCAGCGTTGCCAGGGGGAGTATGAACACTGAAGCTTTCTTT
CDR3: CSVARGSMNTEAFF

J: TRBJ2-3
V: TRBV11-2
D: TRBD1
size: .
DNA: TGTGCCAGCAGCTCGGGACAGGGCACAGATACGCAGTATTTT
CDR3: CASSSGQGTDTQYF

J: TRBJ1-1
V: TRBV14
D: .
size: .
DNA: TGTGCCAGCAGCCGAGAAGGCAGGGCCCCTGAAGCTTTCTTT
CDR3: CASSREGRAPEAFF

J: TRBJ1-5
V: TRBV7-3
D: .
size: .
DNA: TGTGCCAGCAGCTTACAGGGAGGTCAGCCCCAGCATTTT
CDR3: CASSLQGGQPQHF

J: TRBJ1-2
V: TRBV29-1
D: TRBD1
size: .
DNA: TGCAGCGTTGAACATGGGACAGGGGGCGGATGGTATGGCTACACCTTC
CDR3: CSVEHGTGGGWYGYTF

J: TRBJ2-2
V: TRBV9
D: .
size: .
DNA: TGTGCCAGCAGCGGACTGCCGAACACCGGGGAGCTGTTTTTT
CDR3: CASSGLPNTGELFF

J: TRBJ2-7
V: TRBV7-3
D: .
size: .
DNA: TGTGCCAGCAGCTTAAGAGGTAGCGGAAAAGCCTACGAGCAGTACTTC
CDR3: CASSLRGSGKAYEQYF

J: TRBJ2-3
V: TRBV9
D: .
size: .
DNA: TGTGCCAGCAGCAAGCCCGGGGGCACAGATACGCAGTATTTT
CDR3: CASSKPGGTDTQYF

J: TRBJ1-1
V: TRBV6-1
D: .
size: few
DNA: TGTGCCAGCAGTCTGGACACCTTGAACACTGAAGCTTTCTTT
CDR3: CASSLDTLNTEAFF

J: TRBJ1-4
V: TRBV29-1
D: TRBD1
size: few
DNA: TGCAGCGTTGCCAGGACAGGGTCTAATGAAAAACTGTTTTTT
CDR3: CSVARTGSNEKLFF

J: TRBJ2-3
V: TRBV28
D: .
size: .
DNA: TGTGCCAGCGGATCACAGGTTCCGTCGATAGATACGCAGTATTTT
CDR3: CASGSQVPSIDTQYF

J: TRBJ2-3
V: TRBV27
D: TRBD1
size: .
DNA: TGTGCCAGCAGTTCGCGAGACAGGGTGCATACGCAGTATTTT
CDR3: CASSSRDRVHTQYF

J: TRBJ1-1
V: TRBV7-2
D: .
size: few
DNA: TGTGCCAGCAGCTTACGGGGAGGTGAAGCTTTCTTT
CDR3: CASSLRGGEAFF

J: TRBJ2-7
V: TRBV6-6
D: .
size: few
DNA: TGTGCCAGCAGTTACGGAGGGAGCTACGAGCAGTACTTC
CDR3: CASSYGGSYEQYF

J: TRBJ1-5
V: TRBV29-1
D: .
size: few
DNA: TGCAGCGTTGCGAGAGAATACAATCAGCCCCAGCATTTT
CDR3: CSVAREYNQPQHF

J: TRBJ1-1
V: TRBV30
D: .
size: .
DNA: TGTGCCTGGAGTGTCAGGGGTGTGGACACTGAAGCTTTCTTT
CDR3: CAWSVRGVDTEAFF

J: TRBJ2-5
V: TRBV20-1
D: .
size: .
DNA: TGCAGTGCGACTCCATGGGAGACCCAGTACTTC
CDR3: CSATPWETQYF

J: TRBJ1-5
V: TRBV18
D: TRBD1
size: few
DNA: TGTGCCAGCTCACGACAAGGACAGGTTAGCAATCAGCCCCAGCATTTT
CDR3: CASSRQGQVSNQPQHF

J: TRBJ1-2
V: TRBV28
D: .
size: few
DNA: TGTGCCAGCAGCGCGGGGTCGCTCTGGGGCACCTTC
CDR3: CASSAGSLWGTF

J: TRBJ2-1
V: TRBV5-1
D: .
size: .
DNA: TGCGCCAGCAGCTGGGACTCGAACTACAATGAGCAGTTCTTC
CDR3: CASSWDSNYNEQFF

J: TRBJ2-7
V: TRBV7-9
D: TRBD1
size: .
DNA: TGTGCCAGCAGCTACCGACAGGGAGCTACCTACGAGCAGTACTTC
CDR3: CASSYRQGATYEQYF

J: TRBJ1-2
V: TRBV7-9
D: .
size: .
DNA: TGTGCCAGCAGCCCACCGCAGGGAAGGAATGAGGGCTACACCTTC
CDR3: CASSPPQGRNEGYTF